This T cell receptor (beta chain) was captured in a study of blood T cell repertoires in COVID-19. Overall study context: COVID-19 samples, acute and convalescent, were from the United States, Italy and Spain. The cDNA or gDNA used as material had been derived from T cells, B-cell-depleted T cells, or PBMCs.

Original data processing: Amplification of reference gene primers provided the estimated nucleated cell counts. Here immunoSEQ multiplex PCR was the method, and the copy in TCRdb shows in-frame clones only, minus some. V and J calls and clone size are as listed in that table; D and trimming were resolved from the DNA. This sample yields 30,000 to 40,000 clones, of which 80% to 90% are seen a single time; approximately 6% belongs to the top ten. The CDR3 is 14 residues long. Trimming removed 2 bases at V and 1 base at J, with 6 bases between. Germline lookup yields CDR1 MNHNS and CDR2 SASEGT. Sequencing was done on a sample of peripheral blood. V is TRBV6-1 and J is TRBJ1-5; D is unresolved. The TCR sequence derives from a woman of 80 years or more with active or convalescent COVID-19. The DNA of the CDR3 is TGTGCCAGCAGTGAATTTCCAAGCAATCAGCCCCAGCATTTT. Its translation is CASSEFPSNQPQHF.